The next 5 T cell receptor beta chains were all read from a single sample in a study. In TCRdb, the RT-PCR reads were re-called with MiXCR into one record per CDR3 protein. The table has almost 700,000 distinct CDR3 sequences, more than 13% seen once; the top ten hold about 3.6%. The sequencing input was memory CD4+ T cells from blood. These receptors all stem from a female donor in good health, serving as a healthy control.

Many counts were recorded for this clonotype. J is TRBJ2-5 and V is TRBV4-2, with unresolved D. V was pared by 1 base and J by 4 bases, with 7 bases between. The CDR3 has 13 amino acids. The germline gives CDR1 LGHNA, CDR2 YNFKEQ. CDR3 bases: TGTGCCAGCAGCCAAGGACTCGCAGAGACCCAGTACTTC. It translates to CASSQGLAETQYF.

This clonotype was seen more than once but under ten times. The chain joins TRBV20-1 to TRBJ1-2; D is unclear. Germline CDR1 is DFQATT and CDR2 is SNEGSKA (reference sequence). There are 15 residues in the CDR3. Trimming took 0 bases from V and 2 from J, leaving 13 bases between them. CDR3 amino acids: CSARDMQTYNYGYTF. The CDR3 DNA reads TGCAGTGCTAGAGATATGCAAACCTACAACTATGGCTACACCTTC.

Only one count was recorded for this clonotype. The chain uses TRBV20-1 and TRBJ1-5, with a weak D call TRBD1 (5 bases). Per the germline V gene, CDR1 is DFQATT and CDR2 is SNEGSKA (reference sequence). The CDR3 is 12 residues long. Trimming stripped 6 bases from V and 7 bases from J, with 13 bases between. The CDR3, as DNA: TGCAGTGCCACATTGGGGGGACAGCCCCAGCATTTT. Translating gives CSATLGGQPQHF.

The rearrangement joins TRBV5-1 to TRBJ2-1; 11 nucleotides agree with TRBD2. Germline lookup yields CDR1 SGHRS and CDR2 YFSETQ. V was pared by 3 bases and J by 5 bases, with 7 bases of the junction left unmatched. The CDR3 is 16 residues long. DNA of the CDR3: TGCGCCAGCAGCTCCGGGACTAGCGGACTCCACAATGAGCAGTTCTTC. Encoded protein: CASSSGTSGLHNEQFF.

The chain is built from TRBV19 and TRBJ2-7, with D perhaps TRBD1 (6 bases). Trimming shortened V by 5 bases and J by 2 bases, and 13 bases separated the two germline ends. There are 14 residues in the CDR3. Germline V CDR1 and CDR2: LNHDA, SQIVND (reference sequence). The CDR3: CASSSHREPYEQYF. In nucleotides, the CDR3 is TGTGCCAGTAGTTCGCACAGGGAGCCCTACGAGCAGTACTTC.